This T cell receptor (beta chain) stems from a study of T cell clones after liver transplantation. Study background: Third-party-reactive TCRbeta sequences from pre-transplant mixed lymphocyte reactions served as antigen-independent comparators. Without induction therapy, subjects received standard immunosuppression until 12-24 months post-transplant.

The V gene's germline CDR1 is SGHAT and CDR2 FQNNGV. Trimming left V 5 bases short and J 0 bases short, with 11 bases between. This CDR3 contains 15 residues. Repertoires were generated with immunoSEQ multiplex PCR, while TCRdb's copy carries only in-frame clones and drops some. The repertoire holds around 75,000 clones, around 84% seen once, with 2% to 2.5% in the top ten. The rearrangement joins TRBV11-2 to TRBJ1-3, with D possibly matching TRBD1 (6 bases). This TCR was recovered from a human patient who received a liver transplant. Some T cells may possibly be graft donor cells. Material: CD4+ T cells from blood, obtained around 50 months after liver transplant. The CDR3 DNA follows: TGTGCCAGCAGCCCCCTGGGACACTCTGGAAACACCATATATTTT. Encoded protein: CASSPLGHSGNTIYF.